The clone carrying this T cell receptor beta chain has a handful of counts. Its antigen is as yet unknown. The protocol was immunoSEQ multiplex PCR, while the TCRdb copy is restricted to in-frame clones and leaves out a portion. The sample contains 100,000 or so clones, more than 90% of which appear only once. This sample is part of a study of T cell responses to AZD1222 COVID-19 vaccine. Turning to the study itself: Pooled samples include second doses given at about 4 or 12 weeks.

The study's findings and limits: Close to half of spike-specific TCRs reportedly recognize unmutated variant regions. The donor cohort was predominantly white British with a female majority, and clonal diversity may have been underestimated. Compared with day 0, the breadth and depth of the Spike-specific TCR repertoire rose significantly after two doses of AZD1222.

The CDR3 is 13 amino acids. The V and J ends lost 3 bases and 7 bases respectively, with 12 bases between them. CDR1 and CDR2 (germline): MGHRA, YSYEKL. The TCR originated in an adult in good health. Material: peripheral blood, obtained on day 0 of AZD1222 vaccination. V usage is TRBV4-1 and J usage is TRBJ2-5, with D perhaps TRBD1 or TRBD2 (5 bases each). CDR3 loop: CASSQGPGGTQYF. CDR3 nucleotide sequence: TGCGCCAGCAGCCAGGGCCCTGGGGGGACCCAGTACTTC.